This TCR beta chain was identified during a study of OX40 agonist ivuxolimab in advanced cancers. For the study at large: It was ivuxolimab, an agonistic anti-OX40 (CD134) antibody, that patients were treated with.

The data were produced by immunoSEQ multiplex PCR, yet TCRdb's version contains in-frame clones alone and is incomplete. The data contain about 21,000 clones, about 86% of them seen just once; the ten biggest clones take up roughly a sixth. Details on this clone: The target antigen is unknown.

Whole-study results and caveats: Nonresponders included some who also had low normalized T-cell clonal expansion. Expanded clones were, on average, more numerous in CD8+ T cells than in CD4+.

With baseline, cycle 4 day 1, and cycle 7 day 1 as timepoints, blood was sampled. The sample in question was CD4+ or CD8+ T cells sorted from blood, obtained in a trial of the OX40 agonist ivuxolimab. The clonotype was recovered from an adult with an advanced solid tumor such as melanoma, head and neck, liver or kidney cancer.

This CDR3 reads CASSQAGGADTQYF. In DNA form, the CDR3 reads TGTGCCAGCAGCCAAGCGGGAGGGGCAGATACGCAGTATTTT. The chain uses TRBV4-2 and TRBJ2-3; TRBD2 matches at 8 bases. Germline lookup yields CDR1 LGHNA and CDR2 YNFKEQ. V shed 1 base and J 4 bases; nucleotides not matched to a gene: 1. The CDR3 contains 14 residues.